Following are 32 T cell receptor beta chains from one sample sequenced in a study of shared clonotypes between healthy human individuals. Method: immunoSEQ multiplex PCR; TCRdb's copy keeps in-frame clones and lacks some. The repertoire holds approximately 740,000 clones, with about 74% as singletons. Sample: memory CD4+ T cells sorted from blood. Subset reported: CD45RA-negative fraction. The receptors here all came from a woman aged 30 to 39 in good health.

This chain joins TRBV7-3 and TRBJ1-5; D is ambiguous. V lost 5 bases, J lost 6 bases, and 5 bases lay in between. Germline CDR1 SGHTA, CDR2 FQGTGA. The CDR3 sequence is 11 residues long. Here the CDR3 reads CASSLIQPQHF. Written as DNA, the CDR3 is TGTGCCAGCAGCCTCATTCAGCCCCAGCATTTT.

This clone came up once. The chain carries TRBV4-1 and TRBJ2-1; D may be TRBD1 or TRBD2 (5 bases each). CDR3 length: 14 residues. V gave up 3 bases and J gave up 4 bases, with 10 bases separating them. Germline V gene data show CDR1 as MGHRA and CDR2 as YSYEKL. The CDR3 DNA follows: TGCGCCAGCAGCCATCTGAGGGGATACAATGAGCAGTTCTTC. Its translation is CASSHLRGYNEQFF.

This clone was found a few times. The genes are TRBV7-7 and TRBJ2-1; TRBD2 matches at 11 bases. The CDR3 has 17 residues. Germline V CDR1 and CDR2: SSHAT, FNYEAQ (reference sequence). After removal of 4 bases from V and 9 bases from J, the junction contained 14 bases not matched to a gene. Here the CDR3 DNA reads TGTGCCAGCAGCTCAGGGTCGGCTAGCGGGAGGATAGGTGAGCAGTTCTTC. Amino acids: CASSSGSASGRIGEQFF.

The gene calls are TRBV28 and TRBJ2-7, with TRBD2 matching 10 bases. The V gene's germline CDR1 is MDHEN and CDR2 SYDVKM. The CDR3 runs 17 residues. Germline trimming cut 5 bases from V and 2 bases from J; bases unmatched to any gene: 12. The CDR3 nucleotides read TGTGCCAGCAGTCCGTACACCGGGAGCGGGAGGGCCTACGAGCAGTACTTC. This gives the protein CASSPYTGSGRAYEQYF.

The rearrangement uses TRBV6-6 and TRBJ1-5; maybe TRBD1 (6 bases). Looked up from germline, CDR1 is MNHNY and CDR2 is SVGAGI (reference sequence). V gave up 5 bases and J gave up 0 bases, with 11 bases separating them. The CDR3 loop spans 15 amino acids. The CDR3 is CASSEDSFSNQPQHF. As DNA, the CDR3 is TGTGCCAGCAGTGAGGACAGTTTTAGCAATCAGCCCCAGCATTTT.

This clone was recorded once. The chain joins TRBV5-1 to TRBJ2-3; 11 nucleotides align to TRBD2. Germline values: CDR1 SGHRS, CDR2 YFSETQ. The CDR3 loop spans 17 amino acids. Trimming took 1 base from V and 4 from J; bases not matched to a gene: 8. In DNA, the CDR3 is TGCGCCAGCAGCTTGAAGACTAGCGGGATCTGGGCAGATACGCAGTATTTT. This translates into CASSLKTSGIWADTQYF.

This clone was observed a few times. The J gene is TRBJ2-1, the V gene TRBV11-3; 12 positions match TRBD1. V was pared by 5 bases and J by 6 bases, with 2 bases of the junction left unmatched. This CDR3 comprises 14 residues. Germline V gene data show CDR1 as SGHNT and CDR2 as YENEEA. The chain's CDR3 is CASSGTGGLNEQFF. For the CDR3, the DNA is TGTGCCAGCAGCGGGACAGGGGGCCTCAATGAGCAGTTCTTC. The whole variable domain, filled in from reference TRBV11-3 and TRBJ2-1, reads EAGVVQSPRYKIIEKKQPVAFWCNPISGHNTLYWYLQNLGQGPELLIRYENEEAVDDSQLPKDRFSAERLKGVDSTLKIQPAELGDSAVYLCASSGTGGLNEQFFGPGTRLTVL.

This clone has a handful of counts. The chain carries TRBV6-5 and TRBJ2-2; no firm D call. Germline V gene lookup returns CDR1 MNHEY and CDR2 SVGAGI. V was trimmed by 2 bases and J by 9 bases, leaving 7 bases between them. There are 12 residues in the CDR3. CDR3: CASSYGSWELFF. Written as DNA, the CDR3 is TGTGCCAGCAGTTACGGCTCCTGGGAGCTGTTTTTT.

The CDR3 region is CASSLGDRSLTGDIQYF. The CDR3 region has the DNA TGCGCCAGCAGCTTGGGTGACAGGTCACTTACGGGGGACATTCAGTACTTC. The chain recombines TRBV5-1 with TRBJ2-4; D could derive from TRBD1 or TRBD2 (6 bases each). V was clipped by 0 bases and J by 8 bases, with 21 bases between them. CDR3 size: 17 residues. Germline V gene lookup returns CDR1 SGHRS and CDR2 YFSETQ.

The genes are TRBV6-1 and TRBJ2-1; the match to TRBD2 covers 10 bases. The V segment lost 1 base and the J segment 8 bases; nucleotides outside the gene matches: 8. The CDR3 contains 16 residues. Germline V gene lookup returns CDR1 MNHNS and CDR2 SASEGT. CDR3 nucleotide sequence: TGTGCCAGCAGTGAAGGACTAGCGGGTCCACTGGATGAGCAGTTCTTC. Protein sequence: CASSEGLAGPLDEQFF.

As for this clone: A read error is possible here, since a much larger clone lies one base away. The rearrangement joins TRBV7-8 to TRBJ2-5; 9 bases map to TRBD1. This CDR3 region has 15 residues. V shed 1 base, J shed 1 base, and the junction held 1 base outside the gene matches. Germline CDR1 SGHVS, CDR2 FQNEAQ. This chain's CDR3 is CASSLGTGVQETQYF. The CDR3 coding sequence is TGTGCCAGCAGCTTAGGGACAGGGGTCCAAGAGACCCAGTACTTC.

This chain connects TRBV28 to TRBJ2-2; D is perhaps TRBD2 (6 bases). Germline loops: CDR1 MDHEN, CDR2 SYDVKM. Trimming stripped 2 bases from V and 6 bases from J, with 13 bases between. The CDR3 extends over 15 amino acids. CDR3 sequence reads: CASSLNTGLPGELFF. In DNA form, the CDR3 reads TGTGCCAGCAGTTTAAATACGGGACTCCCCGGGGAGCTGTTTTTT.

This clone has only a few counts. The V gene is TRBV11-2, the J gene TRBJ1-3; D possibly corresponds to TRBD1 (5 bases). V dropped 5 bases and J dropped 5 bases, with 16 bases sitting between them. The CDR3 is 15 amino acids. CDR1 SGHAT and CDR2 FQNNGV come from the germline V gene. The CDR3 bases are TGTGCCAGCAGCGTAGCAACCGGGGCCCGAAACACCATATATTTT. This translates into CASSVATGARNTIYF.

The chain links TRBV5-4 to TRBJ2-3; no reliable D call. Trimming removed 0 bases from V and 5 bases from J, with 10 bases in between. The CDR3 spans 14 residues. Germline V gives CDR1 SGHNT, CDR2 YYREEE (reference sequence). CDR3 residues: CASSLGSRQDTQYF. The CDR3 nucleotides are TGTGCCAGCAGCTTGGGTTCCCGGCAAGATACGCAGTATTTT.

The CDR3 bases are TGTGCCAGTAGTATAGTAGGGGGGCTTAGTGATACGCAGTATTTT. It translates to CASSIVGGLSDTQYF. The chain combines TRBV19 with TRBJ2-3; D assignment may be TRBD1 or TRBD2 (6 bases each). CDR1 is LNHDA and CDR2 is SQIVND in the germline V gene (reference sequence). V shed 1 base and J shed 6 bases, with 14 bases lying between them. The CDR3 is 15 amino acids.

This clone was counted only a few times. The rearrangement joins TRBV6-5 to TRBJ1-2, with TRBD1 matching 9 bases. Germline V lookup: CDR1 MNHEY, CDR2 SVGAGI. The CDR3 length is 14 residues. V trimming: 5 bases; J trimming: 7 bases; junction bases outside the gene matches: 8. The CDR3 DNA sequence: TGTGCCAGCAGTCCCCGGGACAGGGATCGTGGCTACACCTTC. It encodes CASSPRDRDRGYTF.

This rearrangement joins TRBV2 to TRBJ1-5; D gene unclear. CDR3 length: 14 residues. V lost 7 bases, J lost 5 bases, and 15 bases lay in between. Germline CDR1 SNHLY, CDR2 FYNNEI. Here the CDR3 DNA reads TGTGCCAGCACAAGCCAGGAAAAGTATCAGCCCCAGCATTTT. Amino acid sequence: CASTSQEKYQPQHF.

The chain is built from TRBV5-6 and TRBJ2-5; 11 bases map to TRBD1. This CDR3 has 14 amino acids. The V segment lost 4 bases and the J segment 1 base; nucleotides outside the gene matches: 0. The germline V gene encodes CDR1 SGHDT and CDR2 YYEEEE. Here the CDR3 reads CASSGTGGQETQYF. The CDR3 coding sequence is TGTGCCAGCAGCGGGACAGGGGGCCAAGAGACCCAGTACTTC. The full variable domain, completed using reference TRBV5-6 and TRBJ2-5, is DAGVTQSPTHLIKTRGQQVTLRCSPKSGHDTVSWYQQALGQGPQFIFQYYEEEERQRGNFPDRFSGHQFPNYSSELNVNALLLGDSALYLCASSGTGGQETQYFGPGTRLLVL.

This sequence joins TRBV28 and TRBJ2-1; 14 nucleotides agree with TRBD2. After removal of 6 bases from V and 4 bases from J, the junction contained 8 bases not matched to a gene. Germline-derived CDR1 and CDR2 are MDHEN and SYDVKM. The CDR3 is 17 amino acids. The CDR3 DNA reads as TGTGCCAGCAGCTCTAGTGGGACTAGCGGGAGTTACAATGAGCAGTTCTTC. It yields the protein CASSSSGTSGSYNEQFF.

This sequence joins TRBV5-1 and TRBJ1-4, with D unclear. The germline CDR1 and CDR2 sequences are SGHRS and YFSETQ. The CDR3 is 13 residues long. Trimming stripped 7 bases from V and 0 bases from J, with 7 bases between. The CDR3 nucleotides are TGCGCCAGCTCGAGCACAACTAATGAAAAACTGTTTTTT. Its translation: CASSSTTNEKLFF.

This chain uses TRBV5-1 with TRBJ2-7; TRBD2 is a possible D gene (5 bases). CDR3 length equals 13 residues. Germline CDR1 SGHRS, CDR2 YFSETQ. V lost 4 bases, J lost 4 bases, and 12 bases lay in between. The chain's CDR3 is CASSRGLEYEQYF. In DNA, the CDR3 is TGCGCCAGCAGCCGCGGGTTAGAATACGAGCAGTACTTC.

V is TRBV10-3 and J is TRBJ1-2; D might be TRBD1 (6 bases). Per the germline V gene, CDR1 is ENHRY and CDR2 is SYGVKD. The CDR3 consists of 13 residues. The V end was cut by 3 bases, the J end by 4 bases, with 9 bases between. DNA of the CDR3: TGTGCCATCAGTGAAAAAGGGGGCTATGGCTACACCTTC. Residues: CAISEKGGYGYTF.

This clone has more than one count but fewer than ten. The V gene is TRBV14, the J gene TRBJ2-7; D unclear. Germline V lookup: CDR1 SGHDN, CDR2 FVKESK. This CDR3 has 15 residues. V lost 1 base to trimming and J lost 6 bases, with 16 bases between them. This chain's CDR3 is CASSQVGGVWSEQYF. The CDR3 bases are TGTGCCAGCAGCCAAGTAGGCGGAGTTTGGAGCGAGCAGTACTTC.

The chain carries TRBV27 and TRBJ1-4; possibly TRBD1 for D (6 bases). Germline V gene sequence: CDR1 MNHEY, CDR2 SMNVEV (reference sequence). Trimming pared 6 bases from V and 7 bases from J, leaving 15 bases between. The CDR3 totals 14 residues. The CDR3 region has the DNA TGTGCCAGCAGATTACAGGGTACGGGTGAAAAACTGTTTTTT. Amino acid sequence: CASRLQGTGEKLFF. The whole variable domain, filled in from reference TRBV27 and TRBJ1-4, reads EAQVTQNPRYLITVTGKKLTVTCSQNMNHEYMSWYRQDPGLGLRQIYYSMNVEVTDKGDVPEGYKVSRKEKRNFPLILESPSPNQTSLYFCASRLQGTGEKLFFGSGTQLSVL.

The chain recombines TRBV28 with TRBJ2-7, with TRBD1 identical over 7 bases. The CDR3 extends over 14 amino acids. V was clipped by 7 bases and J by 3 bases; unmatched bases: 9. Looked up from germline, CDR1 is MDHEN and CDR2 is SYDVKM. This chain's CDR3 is CASNSPGQIYEQYF. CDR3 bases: TGTGCCAGCAACTCTCCGGGACAGATCTACGAGCAGTACTTC.

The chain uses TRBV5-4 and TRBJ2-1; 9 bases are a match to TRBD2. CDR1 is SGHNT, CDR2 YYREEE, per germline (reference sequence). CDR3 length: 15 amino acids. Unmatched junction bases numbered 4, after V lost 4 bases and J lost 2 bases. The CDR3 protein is CASSKAGGTYNEQFF. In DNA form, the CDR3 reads TGTGCCAGCAGCAAAGCGGGAGGAACCTACAATGAGCAGTTCTTC.

The CDR3 DNA sequence: TGCGCCAGCAGCGCCTCCGGGACTAGCGCCTACAATGAGCAGTTCTTC. Its translation: CASSASGTSAYNEQFF. The genes are TRBV5-1 and TRBJ2-1; 10 bases are a match to TRBD2. There are 16 residues in the CDR3. The germline V gene encodes CDR1 SGHRS and CDR2 YFSETQ. V lost 4 bases, J lost 2 bases, and 6 bases stayed unmatched. Looking up the rest from reference TRBV5-1 and TRBJ2-1 gives the full variable domain: KAGVTQTPRYLIKTRGQQVTLSCSPISGHRSVSWYQQTPGQGLQFLFEYFSETQRNKGNFPGRFSGRQFSNSRSEMNVSTLELGDSALYLCASSASGTSAYNEQFFGPGTRLTVL.

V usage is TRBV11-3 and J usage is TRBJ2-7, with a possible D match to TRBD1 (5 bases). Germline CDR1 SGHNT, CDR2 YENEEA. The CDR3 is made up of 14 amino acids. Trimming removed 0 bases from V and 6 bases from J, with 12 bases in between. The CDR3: CASSLEGIGAEQYF. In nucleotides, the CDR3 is TGTGCCAGCAGCTTAGAAGGGATTGGGGCCGAGCAGTACTTC.

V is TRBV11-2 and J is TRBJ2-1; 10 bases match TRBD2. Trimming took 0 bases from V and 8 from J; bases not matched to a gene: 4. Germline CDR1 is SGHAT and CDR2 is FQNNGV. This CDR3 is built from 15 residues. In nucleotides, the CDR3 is TGTGCCAGCAGCTTAGAAGCGGGAGGGGGTGATGAGCAGTTCTTC. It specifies CASSLEAGGGDEQFF.

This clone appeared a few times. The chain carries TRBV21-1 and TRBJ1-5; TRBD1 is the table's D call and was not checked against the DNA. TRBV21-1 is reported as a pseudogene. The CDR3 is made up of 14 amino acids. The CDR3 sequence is CASSNQGSNQPQHF. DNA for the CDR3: TGTGCCAGCAGCAATCAGGGTAGTAATCAGCCCCAGCATTTT.

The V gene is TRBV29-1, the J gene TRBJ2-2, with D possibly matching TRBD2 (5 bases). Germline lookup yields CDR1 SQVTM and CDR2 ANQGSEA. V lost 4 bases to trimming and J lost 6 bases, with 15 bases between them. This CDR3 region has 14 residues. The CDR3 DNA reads TGCAGCGTTGCCCACCTTGCTAGCTCCGGGGAGCTGTTTTTT. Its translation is CSVAHLASSGELFF.

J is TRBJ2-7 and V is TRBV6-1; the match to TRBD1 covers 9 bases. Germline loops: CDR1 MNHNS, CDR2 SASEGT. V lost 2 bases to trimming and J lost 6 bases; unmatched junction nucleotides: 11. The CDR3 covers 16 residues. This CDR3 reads CASSETFGTGSLEQYF. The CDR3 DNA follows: TGTGCCAGCAGTGAAACATTCGGGACAGGGTCGCTCGAGCAGTACTTC.